The clone carrying this T cell receptor (beta chain) has at least ten counts. Its specificity is not known. V was cut by 4 bases and J by 5 bases, with 7 bases left in between. There are 12 residues in the CDR3. Per the germline V gene, CDR1 is SNHLY and CDR2 is FYNNEI. The sample comes from a study of T cells after yellow fever vaccination. Study at large: Fractions of limited cellularity were prepared by means of SMART-Seq v4 Ultra Low Input.

Study-level points and caveats: Though weaker, the secondary response peaked faster, on day 5 versus 15.

Via MiXCR, TCRdb re-called the 5' RACE reads, giving one row per CDR3 protein. The sample includes 140,000 to 150,000 distinct CDR3 sequences, 5% to 7.5% of them seen just once. The source is a man younger than 45 who received the YFV17D yellow fever vaccine. This sequence joins TRBV2 and TRBJ2-3, with D uncertain. The sequences come from CD4+ T cells sorted from PBMCs, collected 10 days after the yellow fever booster vaccination. In DNA form, the CDR3 reads TGTGCCAGCAGTGGGGTGCTAGATACGCAGTATTTT. Its protein product is CASSGVLDTQYF.